This T cell receptor (beta chain) comes out of a study of early T cells in non-severe SARS-CoV-2 infection. TCRdb recomputed calls from the 5' RACE reads with MiXCR, one row per CDR3 protein. The sample records some 61,000 distinct CDR3 sequences, around 9.3% being singletons. V was trimmed by 0 bases and J by 3 bases, leaving 4 bases between them. The CDR3 runs 13 residues. Germline V gene lookup returns CDR1 SGDLS and CDR2 YYNGEE. This clonotype was seen a handful of times. The sequenced sample consisted of whole blood. This chain joins TRBV9 and TRBJ1-3, with no clear D. This TCR was recovered from an adult who was a healthcare worker with PCR-confirmed SARS-CoV-2 infection or an uninfected control (not recorded which). As DNA, the CDR3 is TGTGCCAGCAGCGTAGCCGGTGGAAACACCATATATTTT. The encoded protein is CASSVAGGNTIYF.